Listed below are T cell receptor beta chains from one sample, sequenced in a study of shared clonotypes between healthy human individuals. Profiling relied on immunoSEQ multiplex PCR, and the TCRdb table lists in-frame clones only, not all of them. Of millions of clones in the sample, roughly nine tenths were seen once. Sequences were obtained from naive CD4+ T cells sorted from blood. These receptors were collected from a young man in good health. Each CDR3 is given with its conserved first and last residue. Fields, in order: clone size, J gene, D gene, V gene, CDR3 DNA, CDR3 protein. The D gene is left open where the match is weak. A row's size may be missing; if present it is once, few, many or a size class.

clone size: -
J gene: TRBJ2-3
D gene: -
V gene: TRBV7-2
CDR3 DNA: TGTGCCAGCAGCTTAGTAGGACCAGATACGCAGTATTTT
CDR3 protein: CASSLVGPDTQYF

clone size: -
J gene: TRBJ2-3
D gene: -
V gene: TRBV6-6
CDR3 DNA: TGTGCCAGCAGTTACACCGGGGGCGCCAGCACAGATACGCAGTATTTT
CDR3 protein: CASSYTGGASTDTQYF

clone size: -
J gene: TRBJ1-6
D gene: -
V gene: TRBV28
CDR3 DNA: TGTGCCGGCAGTGGAGGGTGGGCCCTCCACTTT
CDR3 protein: CAGSGGWALHF

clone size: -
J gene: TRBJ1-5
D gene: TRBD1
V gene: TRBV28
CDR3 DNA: TGTGCCAGCAGAAATTCGACAGGGTCCAATCAGCCCCAGCATTTT
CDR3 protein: CASRNSTGSNQPQHF

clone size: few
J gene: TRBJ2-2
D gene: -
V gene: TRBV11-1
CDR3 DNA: TGTGCCAGCACCCTCCGGAGGGGGCAGGACACCGGGGAGCTGTTTTTT
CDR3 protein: CASTLRRGQDTGELFF

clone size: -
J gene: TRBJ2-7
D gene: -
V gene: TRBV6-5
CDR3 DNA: TGTGCCAGCAGTTCTAGTACCTACGAGCAGTACTTC
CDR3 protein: CASSSSTYEQYF

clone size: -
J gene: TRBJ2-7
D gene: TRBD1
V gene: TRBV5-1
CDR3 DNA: TGCGCCAGCAGCTCTTGGCCACAGGGGAACGAGCAGTACTTC
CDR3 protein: CASSSWPQGNEQYF

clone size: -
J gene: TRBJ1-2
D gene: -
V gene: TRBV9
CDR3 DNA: TGTGCCAGCAGCGTAGCGTTCTATGGCTACACCTTC
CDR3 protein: CASSVAFYGYTF

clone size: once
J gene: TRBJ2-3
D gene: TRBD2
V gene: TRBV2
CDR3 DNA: TGTGCCAGCATTAGGACTAGCTCCACATATACGCAGTATTTT
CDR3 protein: CASIRTSSTYTQYF

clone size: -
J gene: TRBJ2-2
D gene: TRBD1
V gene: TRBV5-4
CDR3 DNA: TGTGCCAGCAATAGACAGGGGACGAACACCGGGGAGCTGTTTTTT
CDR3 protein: CASNRQGTNTGELFF

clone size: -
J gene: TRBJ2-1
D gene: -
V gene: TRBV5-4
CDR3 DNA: TGTGCCAGCAGCTTGGGCTTCCGAACGACCTCCTACAATGAGCAGTTCTTC
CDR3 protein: CASSLGFRTTSYNEQFF

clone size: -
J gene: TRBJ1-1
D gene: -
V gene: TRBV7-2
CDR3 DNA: TGTGCCAGCAGCTTAGCCCAGAGGGGTACTGAAGCTTTCTTT
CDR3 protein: CASSLAQRGTEAFF

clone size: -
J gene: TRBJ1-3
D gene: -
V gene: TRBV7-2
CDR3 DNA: TGTGCCAGCAGCTCCGGCCCTGGAAACACCATATATTTT
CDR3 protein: CASSSGPGNTIYF

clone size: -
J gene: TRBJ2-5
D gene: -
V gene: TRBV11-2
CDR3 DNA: TGTGCCAGCAGCTTCGCAGGAGGCGAAGAGACCCAGTACTTC
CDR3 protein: CASSFAGGEETQYF

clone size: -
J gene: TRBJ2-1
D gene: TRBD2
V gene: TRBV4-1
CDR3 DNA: TGCGCCAGCAGCCAAGATCCCCCGACTAGCGGGAGCCATGAGCAGTTCTTC
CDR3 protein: CASSQDPPTSGSHEQFF

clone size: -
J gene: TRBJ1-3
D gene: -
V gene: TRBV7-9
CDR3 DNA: TGTGCCAGCAGCTCCTTAGCAGAGGGAAACACCATATATTTT
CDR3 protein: CASSSLAEGNTIYF

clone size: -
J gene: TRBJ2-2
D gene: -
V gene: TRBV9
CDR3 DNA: TGTGCCAGCAGCGCGGACTCTATTGCCACCGGGGAGCTGTTTTTT
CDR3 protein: CASSADSIATGELFF

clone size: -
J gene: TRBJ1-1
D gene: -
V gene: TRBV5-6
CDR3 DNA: TGTGCCAGCAGCTTCCGACAGAATGAAGCTTTCTTT
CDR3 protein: CASSFRQNEAFF

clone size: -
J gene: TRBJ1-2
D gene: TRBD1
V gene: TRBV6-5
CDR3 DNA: TGTGCCAGCAGTTCAGAAGCACCGGGACAGAGGGCTAGCTACACCTTC
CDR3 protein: CASSSEAPGQRASYTF

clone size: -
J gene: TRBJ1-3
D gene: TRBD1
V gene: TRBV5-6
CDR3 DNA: TGTGCCAGCAGCTTGGGGGACAGGGTAAAAGGAAACACCATATATTTT
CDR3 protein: CASSLGDRVKGNTIYF

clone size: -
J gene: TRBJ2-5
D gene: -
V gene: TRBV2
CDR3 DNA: TGTGCCAGCAGGGCCACAGAGACCCAGTACTTC
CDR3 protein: CASRATETQYF

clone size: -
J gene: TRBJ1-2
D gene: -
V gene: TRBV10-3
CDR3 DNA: TGTGCCATCAGTGAGTTAAGAGGTATTGACTATGGCTACACCTTC
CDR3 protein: CAISELRGIDYGYTF

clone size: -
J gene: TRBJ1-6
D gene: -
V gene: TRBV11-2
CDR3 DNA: TGTGCCAGCAGCTTGGATTTTTCCTATAATTCACCCCTCCACTTT
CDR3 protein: CASSLDFSYNSPLHF

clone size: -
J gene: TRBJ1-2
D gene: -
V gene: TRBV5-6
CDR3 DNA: TGTGCCAGCAGCAGAAGAGACAGCCCCCCAGCTAACTATGGCTACACCTTC
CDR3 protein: CASSRRDSPPANYGYTF

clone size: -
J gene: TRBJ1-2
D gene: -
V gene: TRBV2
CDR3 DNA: TGTGCCAGCAAACCCAGGACCGAGTATGGCTACACCTTC
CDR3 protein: CASKPRTEYGYTF

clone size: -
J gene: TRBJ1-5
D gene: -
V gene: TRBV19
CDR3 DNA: TGTGCCAGTAGTATACTCGGTCAGCCCCAGCATTTT
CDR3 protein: CASSILGQPQHF

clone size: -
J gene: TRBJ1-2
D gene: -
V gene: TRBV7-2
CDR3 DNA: TGTGCCAGCAGCTTAGCGGGGGTAAAGGAAGGCTACACCTTC
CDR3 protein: CASSLAGVKEGYTF

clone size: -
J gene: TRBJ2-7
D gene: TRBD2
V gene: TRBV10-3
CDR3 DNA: TGTGCCATCAGTGTTCTGGCGGGAGCCTCCTACGAGCAGTACTTC
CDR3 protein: CAISVLAGASYEQYF